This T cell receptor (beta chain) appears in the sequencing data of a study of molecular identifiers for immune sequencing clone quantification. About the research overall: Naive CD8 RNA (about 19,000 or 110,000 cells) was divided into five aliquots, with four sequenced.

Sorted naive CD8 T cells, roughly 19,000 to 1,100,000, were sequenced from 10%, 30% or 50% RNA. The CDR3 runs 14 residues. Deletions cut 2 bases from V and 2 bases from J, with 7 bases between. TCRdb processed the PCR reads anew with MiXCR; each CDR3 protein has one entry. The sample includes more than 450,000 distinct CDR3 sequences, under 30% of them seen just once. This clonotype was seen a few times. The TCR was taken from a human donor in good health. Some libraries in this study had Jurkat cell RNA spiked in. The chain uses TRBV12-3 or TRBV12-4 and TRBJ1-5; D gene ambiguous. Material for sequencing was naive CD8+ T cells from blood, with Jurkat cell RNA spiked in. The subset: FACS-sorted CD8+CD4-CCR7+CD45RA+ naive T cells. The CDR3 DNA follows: TGTGCCAGCAGTTTAAATTGGGGCAATCAGCCCCAGCATTTT. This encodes CASSLNWGNQPQHF.